This entry describes one TCR beta chain. What it recognizes is unknown. These data originate in a study of T cells in Graves' hyperthyroidism and ophthalmopathy. Study conclusions and caveats: Most thyroid clonotypes expanded above 0.001 were also detected in blood.

The V and J ends lost 8 bases and 7 bases respectively, with 8 bases between them. This CDR3 spans 11 amino acids. Per the germline V gene, CDR1 is LNHDA and CDR2 is SQIVND (reference sequence). Patients aged 18 to 65 had newly diagnosed hyperthyroidism of under 2 months' duration. Amplification of TCR beta CDR3 regions was performed using RNA transcripts as template. A first-round RT-PCR of the TCR CDR3 used the HTBI primer set. Using its own MiXCR run on the multiplex PCR reads, TCRdb lists one record per CDR3 protein. Here the sample spans more than 35,000 distinct CDR3 sequences, roughly 50% being singletons.

This receptor was taken from a woman in her fifties or sixties with Graves' hyperthyroidism. V and J are TRBV19 and TRBJ1-4; D is ambiguous. The sample consisted of peripheral blood or thyroid tissue (not recorded which). The CDR3 protein is CASGRLEKLFF. The CDR3 DNA sequence: TGTGCCAGTGGTCGACTTGAAAAACTGTTTTTT. Complete variable domain (other parts from reference TRBV19 and TRBJ1-4): DGGITQSPKYLFRKEGQNVTLSCEQNLNHDAMYWYRQDPGQGLRLIYYSQIVNDFQKGDIAEGYSVSREKKESFPLTVTSAQKNPTAFYLCASGRLEKLFFGSGTQLSVL.